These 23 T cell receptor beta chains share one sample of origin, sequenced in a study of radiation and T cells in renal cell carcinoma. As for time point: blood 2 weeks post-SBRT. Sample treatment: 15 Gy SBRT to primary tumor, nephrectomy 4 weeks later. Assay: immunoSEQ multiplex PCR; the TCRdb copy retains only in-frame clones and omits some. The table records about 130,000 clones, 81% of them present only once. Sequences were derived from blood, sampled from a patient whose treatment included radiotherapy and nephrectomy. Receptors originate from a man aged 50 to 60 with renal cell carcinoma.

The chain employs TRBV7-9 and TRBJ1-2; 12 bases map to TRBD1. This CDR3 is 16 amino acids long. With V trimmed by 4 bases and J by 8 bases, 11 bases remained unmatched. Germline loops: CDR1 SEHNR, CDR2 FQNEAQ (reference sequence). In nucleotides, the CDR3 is TGTGCCAGCAGCTCAACCGGGACAGGGGGCTTTTTGGGCTACACCTTC. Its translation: CASSSTGTGGFLGYTF.

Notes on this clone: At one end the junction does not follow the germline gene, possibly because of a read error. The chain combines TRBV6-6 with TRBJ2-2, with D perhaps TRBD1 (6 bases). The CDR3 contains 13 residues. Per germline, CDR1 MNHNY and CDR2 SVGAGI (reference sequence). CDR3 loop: CASSFFRGAGEIF. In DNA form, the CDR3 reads TGTGCCAGCAGTTTTTTCAGGGGAGCAGGGGAGATTTTT.

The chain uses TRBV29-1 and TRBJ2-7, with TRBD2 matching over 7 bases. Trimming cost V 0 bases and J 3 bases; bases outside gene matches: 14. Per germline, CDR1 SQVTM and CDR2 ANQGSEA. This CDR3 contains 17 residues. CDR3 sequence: CSVEDSVIAGAVYEQYF. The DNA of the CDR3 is TGCAGCGTTGAAGATTCGGTGATAGCGGGCGCAGTCTACGAGCAGTACTTC.

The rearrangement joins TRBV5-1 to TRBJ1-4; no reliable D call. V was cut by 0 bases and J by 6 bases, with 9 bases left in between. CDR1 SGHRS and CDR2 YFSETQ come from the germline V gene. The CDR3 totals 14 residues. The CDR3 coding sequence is TGCGCCAGCAGCTTGGCTAGGGAGGATGAAAAACTGTTTTTT. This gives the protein CASSLAREDEKLFF. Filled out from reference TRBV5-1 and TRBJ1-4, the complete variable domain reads KAGVTQTPRYLIKTRGQQVTLSCSPISGHRSVSWYQQTPGQGLQFLFEYFSETQRNKGNFPGRFSGRQFSNSRSEMNVSTLELGDSALYLCASSLAREDEKLFFGSGTQLSVL.

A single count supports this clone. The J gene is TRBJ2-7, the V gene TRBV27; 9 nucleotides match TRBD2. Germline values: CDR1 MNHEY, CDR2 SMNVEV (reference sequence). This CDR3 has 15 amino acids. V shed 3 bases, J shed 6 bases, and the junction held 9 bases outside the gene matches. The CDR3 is CASSFGAPAGGEQYF. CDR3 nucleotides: TGTGCCAGCAGTTTTGGGGCACCAGCGGGAGGCGAGCAGTACTTC.

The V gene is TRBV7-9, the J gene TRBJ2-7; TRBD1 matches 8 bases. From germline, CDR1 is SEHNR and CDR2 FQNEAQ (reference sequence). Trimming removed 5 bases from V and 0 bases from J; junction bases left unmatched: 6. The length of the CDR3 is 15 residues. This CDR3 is CASSRGQGFSYEQYF. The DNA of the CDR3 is TGTGCCAGCAGCCGAGGACAGGGTTTCTCCTACGAGCAGTACTTC.

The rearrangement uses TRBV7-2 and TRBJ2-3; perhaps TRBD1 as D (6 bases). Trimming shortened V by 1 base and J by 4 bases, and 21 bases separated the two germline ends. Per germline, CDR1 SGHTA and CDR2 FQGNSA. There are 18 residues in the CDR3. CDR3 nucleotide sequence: TGTGCCAGCAGCTTAGTATGGAGTACAGGGACGTCCGCAGATACGCAGTATTTT. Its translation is CASSLVWSTGTSADTQYF.

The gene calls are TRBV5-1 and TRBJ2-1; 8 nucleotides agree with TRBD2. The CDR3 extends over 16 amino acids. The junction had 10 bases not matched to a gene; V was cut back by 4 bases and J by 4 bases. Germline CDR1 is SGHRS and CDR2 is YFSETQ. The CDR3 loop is CASSDTVSGMYNEQFF. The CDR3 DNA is TGCGCCAGCAGCGACACCGTTAGCGGGATGTACAATGAGCAGTTCTTC.

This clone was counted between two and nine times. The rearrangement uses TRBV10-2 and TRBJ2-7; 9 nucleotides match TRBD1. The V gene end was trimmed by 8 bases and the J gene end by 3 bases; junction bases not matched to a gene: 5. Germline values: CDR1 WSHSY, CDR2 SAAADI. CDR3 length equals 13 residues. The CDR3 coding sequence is TGCGCCAGCGGCCGGGACAGGGACTACGAGCAGTACTTC. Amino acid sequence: CASGRDRDYEQYF.

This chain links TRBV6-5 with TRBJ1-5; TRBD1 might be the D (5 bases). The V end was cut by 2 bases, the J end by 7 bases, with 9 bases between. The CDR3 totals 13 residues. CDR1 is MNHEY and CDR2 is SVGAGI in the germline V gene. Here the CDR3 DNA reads TGTGCCAGCAGTTACCAGGGAGGACAGCCCCAGCATTTT. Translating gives CASSYQGGQPQHF.

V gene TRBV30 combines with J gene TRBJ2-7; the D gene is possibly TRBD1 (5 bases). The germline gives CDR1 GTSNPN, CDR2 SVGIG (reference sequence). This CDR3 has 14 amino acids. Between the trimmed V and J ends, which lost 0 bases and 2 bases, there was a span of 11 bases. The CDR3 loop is CAWSVRGQTYEQYF. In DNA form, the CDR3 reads TGTGCCTGGAGTGTAAGAGGACAAACCTACGAGCAGTACTTC.

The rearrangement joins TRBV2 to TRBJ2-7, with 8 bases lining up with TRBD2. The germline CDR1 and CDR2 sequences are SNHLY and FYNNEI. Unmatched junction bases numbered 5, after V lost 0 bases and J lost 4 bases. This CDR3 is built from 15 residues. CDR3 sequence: CASSEAKRGWYEQYF. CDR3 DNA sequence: TGTGCCAGCAGTGAAGCAAAGCGGGGGTGGTACGAGCAGTACTTC.

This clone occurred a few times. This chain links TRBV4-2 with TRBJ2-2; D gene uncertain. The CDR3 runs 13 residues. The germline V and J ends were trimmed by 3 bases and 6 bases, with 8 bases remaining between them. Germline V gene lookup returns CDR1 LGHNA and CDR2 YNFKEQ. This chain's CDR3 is CASSHPDAGELFF. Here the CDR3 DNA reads TGTGCCAGCAGCCATCCCGATGCCGGGGAGCTGTTTTTT.

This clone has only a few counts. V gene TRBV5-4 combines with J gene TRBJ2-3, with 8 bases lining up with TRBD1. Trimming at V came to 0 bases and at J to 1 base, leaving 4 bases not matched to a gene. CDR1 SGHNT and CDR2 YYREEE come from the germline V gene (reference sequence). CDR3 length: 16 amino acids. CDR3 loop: CASSLDRGEGTDTQYF. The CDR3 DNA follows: TGTGCCAGCAGCTTGGACAGGGGGGAGGGCACAGATACGCAGTATTTT.

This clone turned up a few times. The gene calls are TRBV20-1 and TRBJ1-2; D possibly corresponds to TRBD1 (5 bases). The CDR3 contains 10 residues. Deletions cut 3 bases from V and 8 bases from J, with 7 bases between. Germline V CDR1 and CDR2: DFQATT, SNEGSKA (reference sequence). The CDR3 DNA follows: TGCAGTGCTAGGGAGGGGGGCTACACCTTC. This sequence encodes CSAREGGYTF.

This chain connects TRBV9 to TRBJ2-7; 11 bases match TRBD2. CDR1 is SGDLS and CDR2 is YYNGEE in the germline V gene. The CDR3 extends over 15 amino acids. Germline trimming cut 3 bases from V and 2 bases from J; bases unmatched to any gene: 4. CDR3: CASSATSGVTYEQYF. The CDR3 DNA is TGTGCCAGCAGCGCGACTAGCGGGGTGACCTACGAGCAGTACTTC.

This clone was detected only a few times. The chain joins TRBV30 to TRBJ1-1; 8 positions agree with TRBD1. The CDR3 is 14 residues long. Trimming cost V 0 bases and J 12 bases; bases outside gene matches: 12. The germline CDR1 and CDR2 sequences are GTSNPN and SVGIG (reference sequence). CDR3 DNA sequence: TGTGCCTGGAGTGTAAACAGGGGGTACGGTGGACCTTTCTTT. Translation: CAWSVNRGYGGPFF. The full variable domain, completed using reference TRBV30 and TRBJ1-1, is SQTIHQWPATLVQPVGSPLSLECTVEGTSNPNLYWYRQAAGRGLQLLFYSVGIGQISSEVPQNLSASRPQDRQFILSSKKLLLSDSGFYLCAWSVNRGYGGPFFGQGTRLTVV.

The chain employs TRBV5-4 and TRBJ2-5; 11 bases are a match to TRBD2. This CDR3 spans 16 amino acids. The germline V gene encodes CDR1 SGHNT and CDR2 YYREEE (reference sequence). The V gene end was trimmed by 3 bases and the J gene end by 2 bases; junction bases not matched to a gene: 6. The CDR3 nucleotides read TGTGCCAGCAGCTCCCGACTAGCGGGGACGCAAGAGACCCAGTACTTC. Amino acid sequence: CASSSRLAGTQETQYF. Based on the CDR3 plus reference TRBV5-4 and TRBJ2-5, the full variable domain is ETGVTQSPTHLIKTRGQQVTLRCSSQSGHNTVSWYQQALGQGPQFIFQYYREEENGRGNFPPRFSGLQFPNYSSELNVNALELDDSALYLCASSSRLAGTQETQYFGPGTRLLVL.

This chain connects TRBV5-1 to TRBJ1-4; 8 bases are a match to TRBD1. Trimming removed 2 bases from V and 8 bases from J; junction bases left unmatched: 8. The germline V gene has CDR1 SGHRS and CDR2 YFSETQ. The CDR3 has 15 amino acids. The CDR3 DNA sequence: TGCGCCAGCAGCTTTCAGGGGGCGATAGACGAAAAACTGTTTTTT. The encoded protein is CASSFQGAIDEKLFF.

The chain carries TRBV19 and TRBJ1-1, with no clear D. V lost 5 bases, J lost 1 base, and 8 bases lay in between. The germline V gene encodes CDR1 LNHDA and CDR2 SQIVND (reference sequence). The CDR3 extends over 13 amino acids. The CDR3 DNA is TGTGCCAGTAGTCAGACGTCGAACACTGAAGCTTTCTTT. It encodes CASSQTSNTEAFF. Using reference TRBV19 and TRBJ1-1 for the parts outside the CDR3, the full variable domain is DGGITQSPKYLFRKEGQNVTLSCEQNLNHDAMYWYRQDPGQGLRLIYYSQIVNDFQKGDIAEGYSVSREKKESFPLTVTSAQKNPTAFYLCASSQTSNTEAFFGQGTRLTVV.

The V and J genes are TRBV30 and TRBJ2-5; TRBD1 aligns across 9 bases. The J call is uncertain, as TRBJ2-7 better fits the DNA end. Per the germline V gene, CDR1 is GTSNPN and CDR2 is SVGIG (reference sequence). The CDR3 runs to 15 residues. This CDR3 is CAWSRGTGTTYEQYF. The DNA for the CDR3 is TGTGCCTGGTCCAGGGGGACAGGGACCACCTACGAGCAGTACTTC.

CDR3 loop: CAWGDPRDYTDTQYF. DNA of the CDR3: TGTGCCTGGGGGGACCCCCGGGACTACACAGATACGCAGTATTTT. The chain joins TRBV30 to TRBJ2-3; 7 bases line up with TRBD2. This CDR3 comprises 15 residues. Germline V CDR1 and CDR2: GTSNPN, SVGIG (reference sequence). With V trimmed by 5 bases and J by 2 bases, 10 bases remained unmatched.

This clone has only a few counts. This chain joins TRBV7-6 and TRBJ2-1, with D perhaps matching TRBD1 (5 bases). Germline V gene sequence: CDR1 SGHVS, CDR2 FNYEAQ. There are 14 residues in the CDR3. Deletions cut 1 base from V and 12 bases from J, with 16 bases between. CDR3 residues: CASSLVGSREGQFF. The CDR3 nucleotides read TGTGCCAGCAGCTTAGTAGGGTCCAGGGAAGGGCAGTTCTTC. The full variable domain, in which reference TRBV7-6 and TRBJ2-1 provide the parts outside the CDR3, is GAGVSQSPRYKVTKRGQDVALRCDPISGHVSLYWYRQALGQGPEFLTYFNYEAQQDKSGLPNDRFSAERPEGSISTLTIQRTEQRDSAMYRCASSLVGSREGQFFGPGTRLTVL.